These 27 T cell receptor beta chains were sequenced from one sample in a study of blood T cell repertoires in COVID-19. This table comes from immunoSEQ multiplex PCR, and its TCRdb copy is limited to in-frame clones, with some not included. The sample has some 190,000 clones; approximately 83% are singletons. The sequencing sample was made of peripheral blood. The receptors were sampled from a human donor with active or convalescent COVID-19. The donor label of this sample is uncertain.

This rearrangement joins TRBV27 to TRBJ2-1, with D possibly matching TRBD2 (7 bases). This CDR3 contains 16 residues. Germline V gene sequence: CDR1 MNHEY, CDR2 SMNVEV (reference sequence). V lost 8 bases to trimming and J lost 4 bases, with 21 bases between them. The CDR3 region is CASRSWGGLLYNEQFF. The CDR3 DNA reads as TGTGCCAGCCGATCTTGGGGGGGCTTACTTTACAATGAGCAGTTCTTC.

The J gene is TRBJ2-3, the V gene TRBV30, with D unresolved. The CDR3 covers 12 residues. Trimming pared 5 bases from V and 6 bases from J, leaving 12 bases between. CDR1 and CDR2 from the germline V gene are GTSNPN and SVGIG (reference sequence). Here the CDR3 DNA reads TGTGCCTGGTCGCCCCCCGGGGATACGCAGTATTTT. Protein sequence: CAWSPPGDTQYF.

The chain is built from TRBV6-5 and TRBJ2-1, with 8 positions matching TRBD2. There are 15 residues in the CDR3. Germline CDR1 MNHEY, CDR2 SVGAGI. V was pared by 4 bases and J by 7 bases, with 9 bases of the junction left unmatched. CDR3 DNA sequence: TGTGCCAGCAGTTCCCTCGGGGGGGCTAGGAATGAGCAGTTCTTC. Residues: CASSSLGGARNEQFF.

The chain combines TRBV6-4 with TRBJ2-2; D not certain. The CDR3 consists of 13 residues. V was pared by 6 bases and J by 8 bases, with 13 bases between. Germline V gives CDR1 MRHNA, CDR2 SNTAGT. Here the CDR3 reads CASSESLRGELFF. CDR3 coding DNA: TGTGCCAGCAGCGAGTCTTTGAGAGGGGAGCTGTTTTTT.

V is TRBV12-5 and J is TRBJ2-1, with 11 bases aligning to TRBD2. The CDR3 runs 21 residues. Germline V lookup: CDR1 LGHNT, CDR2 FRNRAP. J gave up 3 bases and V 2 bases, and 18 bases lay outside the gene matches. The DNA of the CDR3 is TGTGCTAGTGGTTTGCCAACCGGGACTAGCGGAGCCCGGACTAACTACAATGAGCAGTTCTTC. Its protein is CASGLPTGTSGARTNYNEQFF.

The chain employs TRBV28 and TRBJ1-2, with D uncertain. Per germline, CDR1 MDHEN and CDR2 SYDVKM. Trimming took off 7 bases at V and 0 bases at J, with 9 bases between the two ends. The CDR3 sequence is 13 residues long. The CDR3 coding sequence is TGTGCCAGCACCGAGGGAGCTAACTATGGCTACACCTTC. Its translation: CASTEGANYGYTF.

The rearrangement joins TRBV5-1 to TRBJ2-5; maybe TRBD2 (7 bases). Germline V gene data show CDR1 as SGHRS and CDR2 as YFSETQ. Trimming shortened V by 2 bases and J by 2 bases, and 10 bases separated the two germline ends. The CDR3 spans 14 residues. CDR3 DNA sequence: TGCGCCAGCAGCTTAGGGGGGGCTCAAGAGACCCAGTACTTC. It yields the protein CASSLGGAQETQYF.

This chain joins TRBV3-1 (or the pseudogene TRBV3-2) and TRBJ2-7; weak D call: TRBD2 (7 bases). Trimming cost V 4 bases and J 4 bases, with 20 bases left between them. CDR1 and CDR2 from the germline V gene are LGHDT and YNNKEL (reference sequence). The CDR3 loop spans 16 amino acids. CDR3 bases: TGTGCCAGCAGCCGACCCGGAGGGGGGGGGCCTTACGAGCAGTACTTC. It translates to CASSRPGGGGPYEQYF.

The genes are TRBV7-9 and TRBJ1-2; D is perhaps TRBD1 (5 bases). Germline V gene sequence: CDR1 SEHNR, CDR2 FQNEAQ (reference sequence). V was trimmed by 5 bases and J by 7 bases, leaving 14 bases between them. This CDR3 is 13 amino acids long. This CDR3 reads CASSLETGVGYTF. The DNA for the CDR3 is TGTGCCAGCAGCCTAGAGACGGGGGTTGGCTACACCTTC.

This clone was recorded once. Here the CDR3 reads CASSLSSGNTQYF. DNA of the CDR3: TGTGCCAGCAGCTTATCTAGCGGAAATACGCAGTATTTT. V and J are TRBV11-2 and TRBJ2-3; 7 positions match TRBD2. The junction had 3 bases not matched to a gene; V was cut back by 2 bases and J by 7 bases. The germline V gene encodes CDR1 SGHAT and CDR2 FQNNGV. The CDR3 has 13 amino acids.

CDR3 sequence (DNA): TGTGCCAGCAGTTTACAACAGGGGGCGGGCAATCAGCCCCAGCATTTT. Its translation: CASSLQQGAGNQPQHF. This rearrangement joins TRBV27 to TRBJ1-5; 9 positions agree with TRBD1. Germline CDR1 MNHEY, CDR2 SMNVEV (reference sequence). J lost 2 bases, V lost 2 bases, and 4 bases had no gene match. The CDR3 has 16 residues.

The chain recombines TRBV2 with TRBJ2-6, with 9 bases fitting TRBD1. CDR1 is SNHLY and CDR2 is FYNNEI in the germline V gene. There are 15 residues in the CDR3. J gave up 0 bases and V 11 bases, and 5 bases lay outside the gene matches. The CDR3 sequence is CAGGQGSSGANVLTF. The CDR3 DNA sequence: TGTGCCGGCGGACAGGGGAGCTCTGGGGCCAACGTCCTGACTTTC. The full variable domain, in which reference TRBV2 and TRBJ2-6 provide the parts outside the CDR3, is EPEVTQTPSHQVTQMGQEVILRCVPISNHLYFYWYRQILGQKVEFLVSFYNNEISEKSEIFDDQFSVERPDGSNFTLKIRSTKLEDSAMYFCAGGQGSSGANVLTFGAGSRLTVL.

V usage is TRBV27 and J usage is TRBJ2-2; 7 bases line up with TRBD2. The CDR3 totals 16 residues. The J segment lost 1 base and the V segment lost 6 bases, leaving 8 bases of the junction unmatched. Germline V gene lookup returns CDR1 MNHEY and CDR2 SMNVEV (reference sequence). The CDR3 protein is CASRIYGGRNTGELFF. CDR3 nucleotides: TGTGCCAGCAGGATATACGGCGGGAGGAACACCGGGGAGCTGTTTTTT.

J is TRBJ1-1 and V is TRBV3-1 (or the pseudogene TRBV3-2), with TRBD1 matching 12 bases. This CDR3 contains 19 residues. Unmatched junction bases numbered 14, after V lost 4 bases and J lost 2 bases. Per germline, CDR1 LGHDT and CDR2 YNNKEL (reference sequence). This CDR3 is CASSPVPGTGGQINTEAFF. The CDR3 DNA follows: TGTGCCAGCAGCCCCGTACCCGGGACAGGGGGCCAAATAAACACTGAAGCTTTCTTT.

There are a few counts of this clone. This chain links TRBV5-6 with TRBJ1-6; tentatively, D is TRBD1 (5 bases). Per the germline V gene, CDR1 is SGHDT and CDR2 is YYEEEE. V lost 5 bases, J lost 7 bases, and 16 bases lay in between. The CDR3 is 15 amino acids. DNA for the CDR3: TGTGCCAGCAGTTCAGGTGGGGGGGTAAATTCACCCCTCCACTTT. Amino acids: CASSSGGGVNSPLHF.

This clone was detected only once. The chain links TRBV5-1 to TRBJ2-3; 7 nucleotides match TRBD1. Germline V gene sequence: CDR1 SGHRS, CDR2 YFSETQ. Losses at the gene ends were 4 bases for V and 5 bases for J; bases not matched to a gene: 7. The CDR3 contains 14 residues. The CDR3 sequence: CASSPIDREDTQYF. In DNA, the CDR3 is TGCGCCAGCAGCCCCATCGACAGGGAAGATACGCAGTATTTT.

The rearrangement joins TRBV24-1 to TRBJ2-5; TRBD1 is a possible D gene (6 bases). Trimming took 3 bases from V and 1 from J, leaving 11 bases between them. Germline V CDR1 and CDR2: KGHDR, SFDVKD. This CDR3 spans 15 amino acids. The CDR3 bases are TGTGCCACCAGTGATGCCCGACAGGTCCAAGAGACCCAGTACTTC. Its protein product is CATSDARQVQETQYF.

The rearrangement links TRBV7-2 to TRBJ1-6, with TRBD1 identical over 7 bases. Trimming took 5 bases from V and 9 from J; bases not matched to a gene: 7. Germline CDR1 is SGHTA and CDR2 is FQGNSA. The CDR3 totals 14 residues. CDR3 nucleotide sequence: TGTGCCAGCAGCCCACAGGGGCGGAGTTCACCCCTCCACTTT. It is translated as CASSPQGRSSPLHF.

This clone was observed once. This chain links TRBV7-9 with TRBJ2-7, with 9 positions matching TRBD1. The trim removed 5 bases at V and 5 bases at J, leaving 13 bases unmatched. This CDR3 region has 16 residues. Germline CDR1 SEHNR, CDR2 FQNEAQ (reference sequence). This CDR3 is CASSLRAGQGFNEQYF. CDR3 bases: TGTGCCAGCAGCCTAAGAGCCGGACAGGGGTTCAACGAGCAGTACTTC. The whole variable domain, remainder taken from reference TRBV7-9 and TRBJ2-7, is DTGVSQNPRHKITKRGQNVTFRCDPISEHNRLYWYRQTLGQGPEFLTYFQNEAQLEKSRLLSDRFSAERPKGSFSTLEIQRTEQGDSAMYLCASSLRAGQGFNEQYFGPGTRLTVT.

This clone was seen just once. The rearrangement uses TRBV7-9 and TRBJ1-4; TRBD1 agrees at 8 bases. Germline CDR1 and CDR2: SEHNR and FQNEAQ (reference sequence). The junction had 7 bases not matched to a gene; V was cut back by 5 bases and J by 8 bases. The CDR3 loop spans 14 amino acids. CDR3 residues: CASSPGQGPEKLFF. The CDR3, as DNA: TGTGCCAGCAGCCCAGGACAGGGCCCCGAAAAACTGTTTTTT.

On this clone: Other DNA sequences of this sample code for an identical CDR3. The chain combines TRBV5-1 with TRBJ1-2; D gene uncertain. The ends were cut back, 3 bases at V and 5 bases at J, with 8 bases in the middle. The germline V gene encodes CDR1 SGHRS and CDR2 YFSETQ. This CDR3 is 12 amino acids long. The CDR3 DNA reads TGCGCCAGCAGCTCCGGACTTTATGGCTACACCTTC. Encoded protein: CASSSGLYGYTF.

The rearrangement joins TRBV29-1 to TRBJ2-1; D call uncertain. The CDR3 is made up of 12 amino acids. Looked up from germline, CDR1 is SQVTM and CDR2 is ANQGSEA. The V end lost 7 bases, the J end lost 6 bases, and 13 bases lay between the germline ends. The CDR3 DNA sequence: TGCAGCGCCCCTCTAGAAGCCAATGAGCAGTTCTTC. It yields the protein CSAPLEANEQFF.

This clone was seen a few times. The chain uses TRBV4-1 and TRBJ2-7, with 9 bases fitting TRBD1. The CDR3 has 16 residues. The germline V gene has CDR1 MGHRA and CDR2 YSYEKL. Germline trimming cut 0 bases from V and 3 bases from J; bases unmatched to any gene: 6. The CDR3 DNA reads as TGCGCCAGCAGCCAAGATCGGGGGACAGGGATCTACGAGCAGTACTTC. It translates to CASSQDRGTGIYEQYF.

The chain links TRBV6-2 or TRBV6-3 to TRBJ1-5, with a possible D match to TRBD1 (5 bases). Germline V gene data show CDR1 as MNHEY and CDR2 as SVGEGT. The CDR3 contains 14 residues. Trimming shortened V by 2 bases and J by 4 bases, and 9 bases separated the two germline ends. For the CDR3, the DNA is TGTGCCAGCAGTTACGGGGGGATAAATCAGCCCCAGCATTTT. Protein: CASSYGGINQPQHF.

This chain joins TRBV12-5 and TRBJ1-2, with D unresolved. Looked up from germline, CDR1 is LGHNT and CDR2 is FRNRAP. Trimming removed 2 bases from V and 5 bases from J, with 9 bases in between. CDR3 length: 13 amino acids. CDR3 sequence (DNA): TGTGCTAGTGGTTTGCCCCCGGTTTATGGCTACACCTTC. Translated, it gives CASGLPPVYGYTF.

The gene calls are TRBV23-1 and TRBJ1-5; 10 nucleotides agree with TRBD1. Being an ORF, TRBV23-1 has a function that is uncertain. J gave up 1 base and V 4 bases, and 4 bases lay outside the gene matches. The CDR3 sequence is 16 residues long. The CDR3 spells CASSRGTGESNQPQHF. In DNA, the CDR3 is TGCGCCAGCAGTCGGGGGACAGGGGAGAGCAATCAGCCCCAGCATTTT.

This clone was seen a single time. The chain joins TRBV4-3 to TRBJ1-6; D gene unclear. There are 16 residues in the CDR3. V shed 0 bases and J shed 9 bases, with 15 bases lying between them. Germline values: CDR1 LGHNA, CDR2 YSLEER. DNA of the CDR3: TGCGCCAGCAGCCAAGAACGAACCCCTAATGGTTCACCCCTCCACTTT. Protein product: CASSQERTPNGSPLHF.